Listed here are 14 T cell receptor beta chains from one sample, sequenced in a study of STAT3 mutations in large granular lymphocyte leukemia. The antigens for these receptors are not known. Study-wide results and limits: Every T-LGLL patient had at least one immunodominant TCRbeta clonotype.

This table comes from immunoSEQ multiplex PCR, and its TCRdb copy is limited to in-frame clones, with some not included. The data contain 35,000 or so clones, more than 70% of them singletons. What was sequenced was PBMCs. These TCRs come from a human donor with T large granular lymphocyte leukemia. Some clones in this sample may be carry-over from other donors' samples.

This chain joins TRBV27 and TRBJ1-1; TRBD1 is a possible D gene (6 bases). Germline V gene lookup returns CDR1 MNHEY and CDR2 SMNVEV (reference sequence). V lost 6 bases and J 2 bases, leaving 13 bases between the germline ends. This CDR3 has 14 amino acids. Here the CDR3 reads CASSGQLLNTEAFF. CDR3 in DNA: TGTGCCAGCAGCGGACAGTTGCTTAACACTGAAGCTTTCTTT.

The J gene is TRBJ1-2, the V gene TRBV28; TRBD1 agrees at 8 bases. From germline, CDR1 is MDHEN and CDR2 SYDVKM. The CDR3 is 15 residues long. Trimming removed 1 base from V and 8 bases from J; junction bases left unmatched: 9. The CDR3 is CASSLSAGQGRGYTF. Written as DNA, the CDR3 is TGTGCCAGCAGTTTATCCGCCGGACAGGGACGGGGCTACACCTTC.

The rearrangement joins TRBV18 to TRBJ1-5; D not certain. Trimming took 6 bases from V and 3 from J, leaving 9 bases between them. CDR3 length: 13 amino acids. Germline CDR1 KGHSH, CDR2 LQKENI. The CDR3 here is CASSQWANQPQHF. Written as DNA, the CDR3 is TGTGCCAGCTCTCAATGGGCCAATCAGCCCCAGCATTTT.

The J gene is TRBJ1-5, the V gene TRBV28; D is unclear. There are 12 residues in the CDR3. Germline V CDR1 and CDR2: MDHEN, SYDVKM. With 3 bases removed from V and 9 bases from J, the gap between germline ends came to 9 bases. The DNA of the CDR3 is TGTGCCAGCAGTTTTAGTCCCCGGCCCCAGCATTTT. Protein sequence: CASSFSPRPQHF.

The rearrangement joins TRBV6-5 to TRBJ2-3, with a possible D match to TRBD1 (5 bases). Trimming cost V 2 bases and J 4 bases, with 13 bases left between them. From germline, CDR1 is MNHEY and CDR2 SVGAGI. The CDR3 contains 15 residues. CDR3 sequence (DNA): TGTGCCAGCAGTTACGGGGCGAGGAGATCAGATACGCAGTATTTT. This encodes CASSYGARRSDTQYF.

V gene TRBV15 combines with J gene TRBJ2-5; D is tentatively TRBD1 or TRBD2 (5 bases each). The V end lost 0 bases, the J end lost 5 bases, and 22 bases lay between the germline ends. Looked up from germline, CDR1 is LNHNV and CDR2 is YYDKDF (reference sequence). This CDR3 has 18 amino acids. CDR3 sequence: CATSRDPPGRGVGETQYF. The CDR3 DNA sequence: TGTGCCACCAGCAGAGATCCCCCGGGTAGGGGAGTGGGGGAGACCCAGTACTTC.

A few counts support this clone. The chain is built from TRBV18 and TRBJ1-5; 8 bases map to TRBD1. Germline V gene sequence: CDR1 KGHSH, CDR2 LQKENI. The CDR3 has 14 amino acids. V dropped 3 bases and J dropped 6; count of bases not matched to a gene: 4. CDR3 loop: CASSPQGAGQPQHF. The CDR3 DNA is TGTGCCAGCTCACCTCAGGGGGCGGGTCAGCCCCAGCATTTT. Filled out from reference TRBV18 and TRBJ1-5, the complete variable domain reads NAGVMQNPRHLVRRRGQEARLRCSPMKGHSHVYWYRQLPEEGLKFMVYLQKENIIDESGMPKERFSAEFPKEGPSILRIQQVVRGDSAAYFCASSPQGAGQPQHFGDGTRLSIL.

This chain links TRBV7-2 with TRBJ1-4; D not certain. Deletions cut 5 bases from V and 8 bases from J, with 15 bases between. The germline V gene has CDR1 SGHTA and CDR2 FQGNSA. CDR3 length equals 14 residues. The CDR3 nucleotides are TGTGCCAGCAGCCTCCGACGGGTAGGGGAAAAACTGTTTTTT. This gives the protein CASSLRRVGEKLFF.

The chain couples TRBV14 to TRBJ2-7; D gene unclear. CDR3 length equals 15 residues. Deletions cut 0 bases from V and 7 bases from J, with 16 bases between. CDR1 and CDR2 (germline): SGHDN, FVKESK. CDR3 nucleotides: TGTGCCAGCAGCCAAGATTCACTGTCTACAAGAGAGCAGTACTTC. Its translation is CASSQDSLSTREQYF.

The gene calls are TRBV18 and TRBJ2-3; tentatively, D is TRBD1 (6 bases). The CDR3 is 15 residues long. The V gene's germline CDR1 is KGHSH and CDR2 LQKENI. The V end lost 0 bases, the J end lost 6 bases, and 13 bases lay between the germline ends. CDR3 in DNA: TGTGCCAGCTCACCACCCCACAGGGAAGGCGATACGCAGTATTTT. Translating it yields CASSPPHREGDTQYF.

The CDR3: CASSPAATEGGSGNTIYF. CDR3 nucleotide sequence: TGTGCCAGCTCACCAGCAGCGACAGAGGGCGGCTCTGGAAACACCATATATTTT. V usage is TRBV18 and J usage is TRBJ1-3, with D possibly TRBD1 on 5 matching bases. Germline assignment: CDR1 KGHSH and CDR2 LQKENI. This CDR3 contains 18 residues. Trimming took 2 bases from V and 0 from J, leaving 17 bases between them.

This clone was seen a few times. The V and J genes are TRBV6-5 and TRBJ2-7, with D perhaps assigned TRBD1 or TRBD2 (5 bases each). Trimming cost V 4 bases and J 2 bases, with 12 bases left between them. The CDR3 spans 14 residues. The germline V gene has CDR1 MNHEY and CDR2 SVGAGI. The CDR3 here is CASSFHRDAYEQYF. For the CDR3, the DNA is TGTGCCAGCAGTTTCCACCGGGACGCCTACGAGCAGTACTTC.

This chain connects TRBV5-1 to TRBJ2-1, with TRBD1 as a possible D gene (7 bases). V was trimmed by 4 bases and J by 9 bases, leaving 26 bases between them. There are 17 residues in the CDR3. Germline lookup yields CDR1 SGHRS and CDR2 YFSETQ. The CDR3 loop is CASSLIGGNGRGSEQFF. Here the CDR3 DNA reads TGCGCCAGCAGCCTTATAGGGGGCAACGGGAGAGGAAGTGAGCAGTTCTTC.

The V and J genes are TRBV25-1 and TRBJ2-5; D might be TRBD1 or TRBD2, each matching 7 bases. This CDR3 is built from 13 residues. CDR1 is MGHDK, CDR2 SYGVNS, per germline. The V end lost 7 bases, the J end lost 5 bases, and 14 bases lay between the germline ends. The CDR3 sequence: CASNQGGSETQYF. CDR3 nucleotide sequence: TGTGCCAGCAACCAGGGGGGGTCTGAGACCCAGTACTTC.